This T cell receptor (beta chain) was obtained from a study of graft-versus-host responses after intestinal transplantation. About this clone itself: As yet, its antigen is unknown.

Profiled with immunoSEQ multiplex PCR; TCRdb holds only in-frame clones, not every one. The sample records more than 65,000 clones, about 94% being singletons. Sequencing was performed on unstimulated CD8+ T cells sorted from spleen or lymph node cells, taken before intestinal transplant. The clonotype was recovered from a human donor who received an intestinal transplant.

CDR3 coding DNA: TGTGCCAGTACCTCCCCGCGGGACGGAGTCGGGTTTGAGCAGTTCTTC. Protein sequence: CASTSPRDGVGFEQFF. The V gene is TRBV19, the J gene TRBJ2-1, with a tentative D call TRBD2 (6 bases). Looked up from germline, CDR1 is LNHDA and CDR2 is SQIVND (reference sequence). V was pared by 7 bases and J by 9 bases, with 25 bases between. The CDR3 contains 16 residues.